These T cell receptor beta chains were read from a single sample in a study of T cells expressing NK-cell markers. Reanalyzing the 5' RACE reads, TCRdb keeps one entry per CDR3 protein, without DNA. Its listing shows about 380,000 distinct CDR3 sequences. The specimen was blood T cells: a sorted CD56 or NKG2C T cell subset, CD4+ or CD8+ T cells, or bulk PBMC T cells (not recorded which). The receptors were gathered from a man aged 18-75 years in good health. Both conserved end residues are part of each CDR3. The order of the fields is J gene, CDR3 length, V gene, CDR3 protein.

TRBJ2-7	17	TRBV18	CASSPPAGRTGGAEQYF
TRBJ1-3	18	TRBV11-1	CASSHPRQGATTGNTIYF
TRBJ2-7	13	TRBV4-1	CASKVVGSDEQYF
TRBJ1-6	15	TRBV3-1	CASSLRGTWNSPLHF
TRBJ1-2	11	TRBV6-2/TRBV6-3	CASRVSLGYTF
TRBJ2-3	16	TRBV19	CASSPSQGTSTDTQYF
TRBJ1-1	17	TRBV7-3	CASSLQGGWMMNTEAFF
TRBJ2-1	16	TRBV5-1	CASSLGQNPPHNEQFF
TRBJ1-2	15	TRBV7-9	CASSLGAGFTYGYTF
TRBJ2-5	16	TRBV7-2	CASSSGIRESGETQYF
TRBJ2-7	15	TRBV5-1	CASSFGLAGGYEQYF
TRBJ2-7	15	TRBV19	CASSIEGTGDHEQYF
TRBJ2-5	15	TRBV5-1	CASSLAPTLRETQYF
TRBJ1-4	15	TRBV7-6	CASSRDQGSEEKLFF
TRBJ2-7	16	TRBV6-2/TRBV6-3	CASSLRLGTGLDEQYF
TRBJ1-1	13	TRBV12-5	CATQGFVNTEAFF
TRBJ1-6	14	TRBV10-2	CASRRGGVNSPLHF
TRBJ1-1	13	TRBV3-1	CASSRVQSAEAFF
TRBJ1-2	14	TRBV20-1	CSARGTTKNYGYTF
TRBJ2-1	15	TRBV7-9	CASRNPRDRGYEQFF
TRBJ2-4	13	TRBV12-3/TRBV12-4	CASSSLPGNIQYF
TRBJ1-1	17	TRBV19	CASSIGGRGFRDTEAFF
TRBJ2-1	15	TRBV19	CASKSGGAGESEQFF
TRBJ2-5	14	TRBV20-1	CSARGGAGGETQYF
TRBJ2-3	14	TRBV7-9	CASSLAGGTDTQYF
TRBJ2-3	15	TRBV5-1	CASSLNGGAEDTQYF
TRBJ2-7	16	TRBV28	CASSSRTGPPSYEQYF
TRBJ1-1	15	TRBV20-1	CSASFNRATNTEAFF
TRBJ2-3	16	TRBV5-1	CASSLEAGTGMGTQYF
TRBJ2-7	16	TRBV6-1	CASSGPTGRARWEQYF
TRBJ1-1	16	TRBV20-1	CSAGDSDKGRNTEAFF
TRBJ2-3	16	TRBV3-1	CASSQFYRASTDTQYF
TRBJ1-2	14	TRBV10-3	CATQGTDAVEGYTF
TRBJ1-1	13	TRBV9	CASSAIPRGEAFF
TRBJ2-6	16	TRBV28	CASSLAASSGANVLTF
TRBJ1-2	13	TRBV12-3/TRBV12-4	CASTNSWGIGYTF
TRBJ2-7	15	TRBV6-1	CASRSEAGAQYEQYF
TRBJ2-1	16	TRBV5-1	CASSSRGSGGYNEQFF
TRBJ2-3	12	TRBV20-1	CSVDLRTDTQYF
TRBJ2-7	14	TRBV12-5	CASGTLLGGGEQYF
TRBJ2-2	16	TRBV7-8	CASSLSRVPNTGELFF
TRBJ2-1	15	TRBV15	CATSREQGYYNEQFF
TRBJ2-3	17	TRBV6-1	CASRRLAGTLGTDTQYF
TRBJ2-4	12	TRBV14	CASSPAKNIQYF
TRBJ2-1	18	TRBV6-5	CASRPRLAMGSSYNEQFF
TRBJ2-5	15	TRBV7-8	CASSSRGGGGETQYF
TRBJ1-1	14	TRBV20-1	CSARSTGVITEAFF
TRBJ1-3	16	TRBV18	CASSSGQGNSGNTIYF
TRBJ2-7	13	TRBV6-2/TRBV6-3	CASSYPTATRQYF
TRBJ1-3	15	TRBV29-1	CSVEKGFGSGNTIYF
TRBJ1-3	14	TRBV12-3/TRBV12-4	CASSLLASGNTIYF
TRBJ1-1	11	TRBV5-1	CASSLDRAAFF
TRBJ2-1	16	TRBV7-2	CASSLNAGSSYNEQFF